This T cell receptor (beta chain) was recorded in a study of cytomegalovirus exposure and HLA in healthy donors. Findings and limits, study-wide: Analysis performed later showed TCR beta chains linked to HLA being more clonally expanded than equally common others.

In this sample, this clone turned up a few times. Antigen: not known. 13 Jbeta primers and 60 Vbeta primers were used for the PCR. The repertoire was sequenced with immunoSEQ multiplex PCR; TCRdb's copy has only in-frame clones and lacks some. The sample yields 97,000 or so clones, approximately 70% seen once. This clonotype was sampled from a man aged 45-65 years in good health and CMV-seronegative. The sample was PBMCs.

CDR3 amino acids: CASNPPWGSSSYEQYF. For the CDR3, the DNA is TGTGCCAGCAACCCTCCATGGGGCTCATCCTCCTACGAGCAGTACTTC. The rearrangement links TRBV21-1 to TRBJ2-7; the table's D gene call, TRBD1, was not cross checked with the DNA. TRBV21-1 is shown as a pseudogene. The CDR3 sequence is 16 residues long.